This T cell receptor (beta chain) derives from a study of identical twins (dated by TCRdb to between 2015 and 2016). About the full investigation: TCR alpha and beta repertoires from monozygotic twins, unrelated adults of various ages and cord blood were deep-sequenced to test whether fetal clonotypes persist. To rule out contamination, the twin experiments were replicated at different times with different library preparation protocols. Paper-wide results and their limitations: Compared with coincidental sharing between unrelated individuals, an excess of low generation-probability sequences was observed among out-of-frame TCR alpha sequences shared between twins. Because the same donors could not be followed over many years, the conclusions depended on cross-sectional statistical analysis. In beta out-of-frame sequences, excess twin sharing was weaker, because having fewer shared sequences lowered the signal-to-noise ratio. In monozygotic twins, out-of-frame TCR alpha sharing was systematically underestimated by recombination models, although the models agreed with sharing between unrelated individuals. Abundant cord blood beta clonotypes had fewer insertions, young adult naive repertoires showed a similar but weaker trend, and memory repertoires showed no such trend. Zero-insertion analyses could be partly confounded by invariant T cells such as MAIT and iNKT, though diverse VJ usage argued against such confounding for most clonotypes.

This clonotype was observed a few times. The antigen this receptor binds is unknown. Base qualities are not at hand, and no much larger clone is one base apart. Every donor in the study was a healthy Caucasian. Using Miltenyi CD45RO+ enrichment and human naive T-cell isolation kits, memory (CD45RO+) and naive T cells were isolated from PBMC. The library came from 5' RACE. The sequencer listed for this sample is Illumina HiSeq 2000. Template switching introduced a universal primer binding site; the final cDNA contained a unique molecular identifier, enabling accurate counting of TCR cDNA molecules. Specific primers in the conserved constant-segment region were used to synthesize first-strand cDNA for the TCR alpha and beta chains. Each cDNA library was double barcoded, with a SMART-Mk sample barcode plus Illumina barcodes, to control for contamination. Two successive PCR steps introduced TruSeq adapter sequences along with Illumina sample barcodes. Sequencing of the TCR alpha and beta cDNA libraries was done on the Illumina HiSeq platform using custom primers. From the authors' description of their analysis: Raw reads were processed with MiGEC to extract unique molecular identifiers, and MiXCR was used to determine CDR3 positions. For each individual, recombination models were inferred using an EM algorithm with the repgenHMM and IGoR tools. Shared clonotypes were analyzed with the tcR package in R, and sharing was normalized by the product of cloneset sizes. To study raw recombination without the effects of thymic and clonal selection, out-of-frame nonproductive sequences were analyzed. TCRdb handled the public reads itself, with Q25 trimming in fastp and clone calling in MiXCR, and kept productive beta chains. Rows merge per CDR3 protein into single entries with the most common DNA and genes. TCRdb, not the authors, supplied the V and J calls. The sample contains about 100,000 distinct CDR3 sequences, 5.9% of them found a single time. Roughly 12% of the sample is in the top ten clones.

The receptor was derived from a woman aged 50 to 65 in good health. Sequenced: memory T cells sorted from blood. The cell subset or site label, read with the paper, signifies: CD45RO+ enriched T cells.

The sequenced DNA is TGCGCCAGCAGCTGGACAGGACTAGTCAATGAGCAGTTCTTC. It codes for CASSWTGLVNEQFF. Here the chain combines TRBV5-1 and TRBJ2-1; the D gene is possibly TRBD1 or TRBD2, with 7 bases matching each. The CDR3 numbers 14 residues from cysteine through phenylalanine. CDR3 DNA only is kept here, 42 bases in frame from base 1. The germline V gene provides CDR1 SGHRS and CDR2 YFSETQ. The junction shows trimming of 3 bases on V and 6 bases on J, plus 13 bases between the germline ends. The CDR3 plus the reference TRBV5-1 and TRBJ2-1 genes for the other parts give the full variable domain: KAGVTQTPRYLIKTRGQQVTLSCSPISGHRSVSWYQQTPGQGLQFLFEYFSETQRNKGNFPGRFSGRQFSNSRSEMNVSTLELGDSALYLCASSWTGLVNEQFFGPGTRLTVL.